What follows are 20 T cell receptor beta chains derived from one specimen sequenced in a study of regulatory T cells in long-lasting Graves disease. Time point given: persistent/refractory GD, antithyroid drugs over 5 years with positive TRAb. The TCR library was made from RNA extracted from PBMCs. Arm-PCR with iRepertoire HTBI primers amplified the CDR3 regions for these TCR beta libraries. MiXCR was run by TCRdb on the multiplex PCR reads, yielding one entry per CDR3 protein. The data show some 330,000 distinct CDR3 sequences, with approximately 23% seen just once and 25% to 30% held by the top ten. Source: peripheral blood mononuclear cells (PBMCs), taken when the disease was refractory, from a patient treated with antithyroid drugs. The origin of the receptors is a woman between 35 and 50 years old with Graves disease.

This clonotype was seen a handful of times. The V and J genes are TRBV5-1 and TRBJ2-4; 11 bases map to TRBD2. J gave up 4 bases and V 2 bases, and 2 bases lay outside the gene matches. The V gene's germline CDR1 is SGHRS and CDR2 YFSETQ. This CDR3 is 15 amino acids long. CDR3 in amino acids: CASSFGTSGKNIQYF. DNA for the CDR3: TGCGCCAGCAGCTTCGGGACTAGCGGAAAAAACATTCAGTACTTC.

This clonotype was seen more than once but under ten times. The DNA of the CDR3 is TGTGCCAGCAGCCAAGAGGGGACAGACCACGAGCAGTACTTC. Amino acid sequence: CASSQEGTDHEQYF. The chain recombines TRBV3-1 with TRBJ2-7; TRBD1 matches 7 bases. The CDR3 is made up of 14 amino acids. The V gene end was trimmed by 0 bases and the J gene end by 5 bases; junction bases not matched to a gene: 4. Germline V lookup: CDR1 LGHDT, CDR2 YNNKEL (reference sequence).

For this clonotype: At one boundary the junction diverges from the germline segment, which might be a read error. This chain joins TRBV28 and TRBJ1-1; 8 positions match TRBD1. The length of the CDR3 is 16 residues. In germline, CDR1 is MDHEN, CDR2 SYDVKM. CDR3 loop: CASSYIDRGLNTEAFF. CDR3 sequence (DNA): TGTGCCAGCAGTTACATCGACAGGGGTTTGAACACTGAGGCTTTCTTT. Full variable domain (remainder filled in from reference TRBV28 and TRBJ1-1): DVKVTQSSRYLVKRTGEKVFLECVQDMDHENMFWYRQDPGLGLRLIYFSYDVKMKEKGDIPEGYSVSREKKERFSLILESASTNQTSMYLCASSYIDRGLNTEAFFGQGTRLTVV.

This clonotype was seen repeatedly, ten times or more. The rearrangement links TRBV6-1 to TRBJ1-1, with no clear D. CDR1 is MNHNS and CDR2 is SASEGT in the germline V gene. V gave up 10 bases and J gave up 14 bases, with 20 bases separating them. CDR3 length equals 11 residues. This chain's CDR3 is CATTARRGSFF. In DNA form, the CDR3 reads TGTGCCACCACGGCTAGGAGAGGATCGTTCTTT.

This clonotype was recorded at least ten times. The chain joins TRBV15 to TRBJ2-2; the match to TRBD2 covers 9 bases. Germline V gene sequence: CDR1 LNHNV, CDR2 YYDKDF (reference sequence). This CDR3 has 14 amino acids. The junction had 2 bases not matched to a gene; V was cut back by 9 bases and J by 0 bases. CDR3 DNA: TGTGCCACTGGACTAGCGTCGAACACCGGGGAGCTGTTTTTT. The encoded protein is CATGLASNTGELFF.

This clonotype came up many times. The rearrangement links TRBV28 to TRBJ2-5, with 8 bases fitting TRBD2. Unmatched junction bases numbered 19, after V lost 7 bases and J lost 6 bases. This CDR3 has 17 residues. Per the germline V gene, CDR1 is MDHEN and CDR2 is SYDVKM. The CDR3 spells CASTQGRLAGYKKTQYF. The CDR3 coding sequence is TGTGCCAGCACTCAGGGGCGCTTAGCGGGGTACAAGAAGACCCAGTACTTC.

V gene TRBV20-1 combines with J gene TRBJ2-7; D is perhaps TRBD1 or TRBD2 (5 bases each). The germline V gene encodes CDR1 DFQATT and CDR2 SNEGSKA (reference sequence). This CDR3 region has 14 residues. The V end was cut by 2 bases, the J end by 0 bases, with 11 bases between. In DNA form, the CDR3 reads TGCAGTGCTAGATCCCGGGGCGTCTCCTACGAGCAGTACTTC. Amino acid sequence: CSARSRGVSYEQYF.

The rearrangement joins TRBV2 to TRBJ2-7; 8 bases align to TRBD2. V was pared by 5 bases and J by 0 bases, with 6 bases of the junction left unmatched. CDR3 length: 15 residues. Germline V gene data show CDR1 as SNHLY and CDR2 as FYNNEI. The CDR3 nucleotides read TGTGCCAGCAGTACCGTAGCGGGGTTCTCCTACGAGCAGTACTTC. Translating it yields CASSTVAGFSYEQYF.

The chain recombines TRBV4-1 with TRBJ1-6, with D uncertain. The CDR3 is 18 amino acids. V lost 3 bases, J lost 3 bases, and 18 bases lay in between. Germline V gene sequence: CDR1 MGHRA, CDR2 YSYEKL. CDR3 DNA sequence: TGCGCCAGCAGCCAGACACAGCTATATCGAGACTATAATTCACCCCTCCACTTT. This sequence encodes CASSQTQLYRDYNSPLHF.

V and J are TRBV10-1 and TRBJ1-1; 12 nucleotides align to TRBD1. Germline assignment: CDR1 WNHNN and CDR2 SYGVQD (reference sequence). Trimming at V came to 3 bases and at J to 5 bases, leaving 7 bases not matched to a gene. CDR3 length: 16 residues. This CDR3 is CASSEYRDRGPTEAFF. In DNA, the CDR3 is TGCGCCAGCAGTGAATACCGGGACAGGGGGCCTACTGAAGCTTTCTTT.

This clonotype was seen many times. The V and J genes are TRBV2 and TRBJ1-2, with TRBD1 identical over 7 bases. The CDR3 loop spans 11 amino acids. V trimming: 6 bases; J trimming: 12 bases; junction bases outside the gene matches: 7. Germline CDR1 SNHLY, CDR2 FYNNEI. The CDR3: CASSYPTGDTF. In DNA, the CDR3 is TGTGCCAGCAGCTACCCAACAGGGGACACCTTC.

A few counts support this clonotype. This chain uses TRBV28 with TRBJ2-3, with TRBD1 identical over 8 bases. Unmatched junction bases numbered 6, after V lost 6 bases and J lost 4 bases. Germline V gene data show CDR1 as MDHEN and CDR2 as SYDVKM. CDR3 size: 14 residues. CDR3 DNA: TGTGCCAGCAGCGACAGGGGAGGTGCAGATACGCAGTATTTT. Amino acid sequence: CASSDRGGADTQYF. The whole variable domain, filled in from reference TRBV28 and TRBJ2-3, reads DVKVTQSSRYLVKRTGEKVFLECVQDMDHENMFWYRQDPGLGLRLIYFSYDVKMKEKGDIPEGYSVSREKKERFSLILESASTNQTSMYLCASSDRGGADTQYFGPGTRLTVL.

The CDR3 loop reads CASRGLAGDGEQFF. The DNA for the CDR3 is TGCGCCAGCAGGGGACTAGCGGGAGACGGTGAGCAGTTCTTC. The rearrangement links TRBV10-2 to TRBJ2-1, with 14 positions matching TRBD2. The CDR3 is made up of 14 amino acids. V lost 6 bases to trimming and J lost 9 bases; unmatched junction nucleotides: 4. CDR1 is WSHSY and CDR2 is SAAADI in the germline V gene.

Only a few counts were recorded for this clonotype. V gene TRBV19 combines with J gene TRBJ1-5; D unclear. The V and J ends lost 10 bases and 6 bases respectively, with 16 bases between them. Germline values: CDR1 LNHDA, CDR2 SQIVND (reference sequence). The CDR3 totals 13 residues. CDR3: CAISMRFGQPQHF. DNA for the CDR3: TGTGCCATATCAATGCGGTTCGGTCAGCCCCAGCATTTT.

The chain has TRBV24-1 and TRBJ2-3; D gene uncertain. V was clipped by 2 bases and J by 5 bases, with 10 bases between them. Germline values: CDR1 KGHDR, CDR2 SFDVKD. The CDR3 covers 14 residues. CDR3 sequence: CATSDSLVGDTQYF. For the CDR3, the DNA is TGTGCCACCAGTGATTCCCTGGTCGGAGATACGCAGTATTTT.

The V call is TRBV11-2, the J call TRBJ2-2; 14 bases align to TRBD2. J was trimmed by 1 base and V by 5 bases; bases with no gene match: 6. Germline V lookup: CDR1 SGHAT, CDR2 FQNNGV. CDR3 size: 18 residues. This chain's CDR3 is CASSQDGLAGGNTGELFF. In DNA form, the CDR3 reads TGTGCCAGCAGCCAAGATGGACTAGCGGGAGGGAACACCGGGGAGCTGTTTTTT.

Many counts were recorded for this clonotype. This sequence joins TRBV28 and TRBJ2-7; 7 bases fit TRBD2. CDR1 and CDR2 from the germline V gene are MDHEN and SYDVKM. The CDR3 runs to 15 residues. V gave up 2 bases and J gave up 3 bases; unmatched junction bases: 7. CDR3 protein: CASSLGSSGSYEQYF. CDR3 nucleotides: TGTGCCAGCAGTTTAGGGTCTAGCGGAAGCTACGAGCAGTACTTC. The complete variable domain, with remaining parts taken from reference TRBV28 and TRBJ2-7, reads DVKVTQSSRYLVKRTGEKVFLECVQDMDHENMFWYRQDPGLGLRLIYFSYDVKMKEKGDIPEGYSVSREKKERFSLILESASTNQTSMYLCASSLGSSGSYEQYFGPGTRLTVT.

Many counts were recorded for this clonotype. V is TRBV29-1 and J is TRBJ2-7; D unclear. V gave up 4 bases and J gave up 2 bases, with 6 bases separating them. Germline CDR1 reads SQVTM; CDR2 reads ANQGSEA. There are 11 residues in the CDR3. CDR3 protein: CSVGTAYEQYF. DNA of the CDR3: TGCAGCGTTGGAACAGCCTACGAGCAGTACTTC.

This clonotype was seen repeatedly, ten times or more. The V call is TRBV2, the J call TRBJ1-1; no clear D gene. The CDR3 length is 14 residues. The V end lost 4 bases, the J end lost 0 bases, and 9 bases lay between the germline ends. CDR1 and CDR2 (germline): SNHLY, FYNNEI. DNA of the CDR3: TGTGCCAGCAGTGGTATTTCGGTGAACACTGAAGCTTTCTTT. Its translation is CASSGISVNTEAFF.

In this sample, this clonotype turned up a few times. The chain combines TRBV14 with TRBJ2-4; maybe TRBD1 (6 bases). The germline V gene has CDR1 SGHDN and CDR2 FVKESK. V was trimmed by 1 base and J by 5 bases, leaving 18 bases between them. The CDR3 runs to 17 residues. The CDR3 DNA sequence: TGTGCCAGCAGCCAAGCCGGGACACCAAATCTCGAAAACATTCAGTACTTC. Translation: CASSQAGTPNLENIQYF.